This T cell receptor (beta chain) was recovered during a study of CD8 T cells in Susac syndrome. The study sequenced TCR beta in blood CD8+ and CD4+ T cells. TEMRA cells were enriched by FACS, while CD8+ and CD4+ T cells were obtained through a negative isolation that was performed magnetically. Germline assignment: CDR1 DFQATT and CDR2 SNEGSKA (reference sequence). CDR3 length equals 15 residues. Trimming removed 0 bases from V and 0 bases from J; junction bases left unmatched: 5. A remark on this clonotype: The antigen is unknown.

When the RNA was reverse transcribed, random hexamers were used with an input of about 0.5 to 1 ug. Amplification of TCR beta CDR3 was carried out by immunoSEQ multiplex PCR, which covered 54 Vbeta and 13 Jbeta segments. MiXCR was run by TCRdb on the immunoSEQ multiplex PCR reads, yielding one entry per CDR3 protein. The sample lists roughly 180,000 distinct CDR3 sequences, around 94% occurring once. Findings and caveats of the study: As the study acknowledged, the number of individuals who were part of its TCR sequencing and HLA analysis was relatively small.

The TCR sequence derives from a human donor in good health. Material for sequencing was CD4+ T cells from PBMCs. This sequence joins TRBV20-1 and TRBJ2-7; TRBD2 aligns across 7 bases. The CDR3 loop reads CSARDLKRDSYEQYF. CDR3 coding DNA: TGCAGTGCTAGAGATCTGAAGCGGGACTCCTACGAGCAGTACTTC.